Following are 18 T cell receptor beta chains from one sample sequenced in a study of cytomegalovirus exposure and HLA in healthy donors. Researchers ran the PCR with 60 Vbeta and 13 Jbeta primers. Libraries were prepared by immunoSEQ multiplex PCR; TCRdb keeps only in-frame clonotypes and omits some of them. The sample shows about 170,000 clones, 80% of them seen only once. The material sequenced was PBMCs. These TCRs come from a man aged 25 to 45 in good health and CMV-seropositive.

V and J are TRBV10-3 and TRBJ2-3, with 10 bases lining up with TRBD2. From germline, CDR1 is ENHRY and CDR2 SYGVKD. V lost 1 base, J lost 3 bases, and 7 bases stayed unmatched. The CDR3 loop spans 17 amino acids. In DNA form, the CDR3 reads TGTGCCATCAGTGAGTTTCGAGCTAGCGGGGGAACAGATACGCAGTATTTT. This translates into CAISEFRASGGTDTQYF.

The J gene is TRBJ1-5, the V gene TRBV19; D gene unclear. CDR1 is LNHDA, CDR2 SQIVND, per germline (reference sequence). Trimming stripped 3 bases from V and 10 bases from J, with 7 bases between. The CDR3 sequence is 11 residues long. CDR3 in amino acids: CASSISVPQHF. For the CDR3, the DNA is TGTGCCAGTAGTATTAGTGTACCCCAGCATTTT.

Of note for this clone: At one end, the junction sequence differs from germline, possibly due to a read error. The rearrangement uses TRBV7-9 and TRBJ1-1; the match to TRBD1 covers 9 bases. Germline assignment: CDR1 SEHNR and CDR2 FQNEAQ (reference sequence). The CDR3 sequence is 15 residues long. This CDR3 is CSSILSGQGNTEAFF. CDR3 nucleotide sequence: TGTTCCAGCATCCTATCGGGACAGGGGAACACTGAAGCTTTCTTT.

A word on this clone: Germline and junction disagree at one end, which may indicate a read error. The CDR3 spells CSSSPPIGDRGLETQYF. Written as DNA, the CDR3 is TGTTCCAGCAGCCCCCCCATTGGGGACAGGGGGCTCGAGACCCAGTACTTC. J is TRBJ2-5 and V is TRBV7-9, with TRBD1 matching 12 bases. Germline CDR1 and CDR2: SEHNR and FQNEAQ (reference sequence). This CDR3 comprises 17 residues.

This sequence joins TRBV7-9 and TRBJ1-2; a weak D match, TRBD1 (6 bases). The CDR3 extends over 13 amino acids. Germline CDR1 reads SEHNR; CDR2 reads FQNEAQ (reference sequence). With 5 bases removed from V and 5 bases from J, the gap between germline ends came to 12 bases. The CDR3: CASSTGQHYGYTF. DNA of the CDR3: TGTGCCAGCAGCACCGGACAGCATTATGGCTACACCTTC.

V usage is TRBV4-1 and J usage is TRBJ2-7, with D maybe TRBD1 (6 bases). V lost 2 bases to trimming and J lost 4 bases, with 12 bases between them. Germline V gene sequence: CDR1 MGHRA, CDR2 YSYEKL. The CDR3 contains 14 residues. The CDR3 loop reads CASSQYAGVYEQYF. The CDR3 DNA sequence: TGCGCCAGCAGCCAATATGCAGGGGTATACGAGCAGTACTTC.

This clone was seen more than once but under ten times. The V and J genes are TRBV7-3 and TRBJ2-5; possibly TRBD2 for D (6 bases). This CDR3 spans 13 amino acids. Germline V lookup: CDR1 SGHTA, CDR2 FQGTGA. With 5 bases removed from V and 3 bases from J, the gap between germline ends came to 10 bases. Here the CDR3 DNA reads TGTGCCAGCAGCCGGGGACTTAAAGAGACCCAGTACTTC. Translated, it gives CASSRGLKETQYF.

This chain links TRBV4-2 with TRBJ2-2, with TRBD1 matching over 10 bases. The V gene's germline CDR1 is LGHNA and CDR2 YNFKEQ. This CDR3 contains 15 residues. J lost 6 bases, V lost 2 bases, and 3 bases had no gene match. DNA of the CDR3: TGTGCCAGCAGCCAATCGACAGGGGGCTCCGGGGAGCTGTTTTTT. Its translation is CASSQSTGGSGELFF.

The V gene is TRBV9, the J gene TRBJ2-2, with D possibly TRBD1 on 5 matching bases. V lost 7 bases and J lost 1, with 8 bases in between. This CDR3 is built from 13 residues. The germline gives CDR1 SGDLS, CDR2 YYNGEE. Here the CDR3 reads CASGAQNTGELFF. The CDR3 coding sequence is TGTGCCAGCGGGGCTCAGAACACCGGGGAGCTGTTTTTT.

This chain links TRBV7-9 with TRBJ2-5; the match to TRBD1 covers 11 bases. The J call may be incorrect, as the DNA end agrees better with TRBJ2-7. Germline V lookup: CDR1 SEHNR, CDR2 FQNEAQ (reference sequence). The CDR3 totals 14 residues. The chain's CDR3 is CASSPPGQGGEQYF. The CDR3 coding sequence is TGTGCCAGCAGCCCTCCGGGACAGGGGGGCGAGCAGTACTTC.

The sample holds one count of this clone. The chain combines TRBV19 with TRBJ1-5; 10 positions match TRBD1. V shed 8 bases and J 1 base; nucleotides not matched to a gene: 8. Germline CDR1 LNHDA, CDR2 SQIVND (reference sequence). The CDR3 runs to 16 residues. The CDR3: CASSDRGLTSNQPQHF. The CDR3, as DNA: TGTGCCAGTTCCGACAGGGGGCTAACGAGCAATCAGCCCCAGCATTTT.

The chain combines TRBV6-6 with TRBJ2-5; 8 bases are shared with TRBD1. The J segment lost 11 bases and the V segment lost 4 bases, leaving 9 bases of the junction unmatched. Germline CDR1 is MNHNY and CDR2 is SVGAGI (reference sequence). The length of the CDR3 is 13 residues. The CDR3: CASSFTGGGEQYF. In DNA, the CDR3 is TGTGCCAGCAGTTTCACAGGGGGAGGAGAGCAGTACTTC.

This clone appeared a few times. The genes are TRBV7-3 and TRBJ2-5; a possible D gene is TRBD1 (6 bases). Between the trimmed V and J ends, which lost 5 bases and 5 bases, there was a span of 15 bases. The CDR3 totals 14 residues. Per the germline V gene, CDR1 is SGHTA and CDR2 is FQGTGA. In nucleotides, the CDR3 is TGTGCCAGCAGCCTCACAGGGTCGCGGGAGACCCAGTACTTC. Its translation is CASSLTGSRETQYF.

The rearrangement uses TRBV9 and TRBJ2-1; 9 bases map to TRBD2. Unmatched junction bases numbered 9, after V lost 4 bases and J lost 7 bases. The CDR3 covers 15 residues. The germline gives CDR1 SGDLS, CDR2 YYNGEE. The CDR3 loop is CASSPIGGGANEQFF. The CDR3 region has the DNA TGTGCCAGCAGCCCCATCGGCGGGGGGGCGAATGAGCAGTTCTTC.

The CDR3 sequence: CASSLTGGAEAFF. The CDR3 coding sequence is TGTGCCAGCAGCTTAACAGGGGGCGCTGAAGCTTTCTTT. V gene TRBV7-3 combines with J gene TRBJ1-1, with 7 bases identical to TRBD1. The CDR3 is 13 amino acids. Trimming cost V 0 bases and J 6 bases; bases outside gene matches: 1. The germline V gene has CDR1 SGHTA and CDR2 FQGTGA.

In its sample, this clone was seen once. V is TRBV13 and J is TRBJ2-3; 9 bases fit TRBD2. With V trimmed by 4 bases and J by 4 bases, 15 bases remained unmatched. This CDR3 is built from 18 residues. Germline V gene data show CDR1 as PRHDT and CDR2 as FYEKMQ (reference sequence). The CDR3 nucleotides read TGTGCCAGCAGCTCGGGGGGCGGGGGGGCCGGGATTGCAGATACGCAGTATTTT. Protein: CASSSGGGGAGIADTQYF.

The chain couples TRBV30 to TRBJ2-7; 7 bases map to TRBD1. The V gene end was trimmed by 5 bases and the J gene end by 0 bases; junction bases not matched to a gene: 4. The CDR3 is 13 residues long. CDR1 and CDR2 (germline): GTSNPN, SVGIG (reference sequence). CDR3 sequence (DNA): TGTGCCTGGGGGGGACAGCTCTCCTACGAGCAGTACTTC. Encoded protein: CAWGGQLSYEQYF.

This clone appeared a few times. This chain connects TRBV7-2 to TRBJ2-4; D is unclear. V lost 5 bases and J lost 8, with 19 bases in between. The CDR3 consists of 15 residues. Per germline, CDR1 SGHTA and CDR2 FQGNSA. The CDR3 here is CASSPHGSPGDIQYF. For the CDR3, the DNA is TGTGCCAGCAGCCCTCACGGCTCCCCAGGCGACATTCAGTACTTC. Full variable domain (rest looked up from reference TRBV7-2 and TRBJ2-4): GAGVSQSPSNKVTEKGKDVELRCDPISGHTALYWYRQSLGQGLEFLIYFQGNSAPDKSGLPSDRFSAERTGGSVSTLTIQRTQQEDSAVYLCASSPHGSPGDIQYFGAGTRLSVL.